The rows below give T cell receptor beta chains drawn from one sample of a study of cytomegalovirus exposure and HLA in healthy donors. Data came from immunoSEQ multiplex PCR; TCRdb stores just in-frame clones and leaves some out. The data contain 110,000 to 150,000 clones, about 80% of them singletons. The specimen was PBMCs. Every receptor here comes from a man in his forties or fifties in good health and CMV-seronegative. The CDR3 runs from the conserved cysteine through the conserved F or W. Each record gives: CDR3 DNA, CDR3 protein, D gene, J gene, clone size, V gene. A D gene is named only where the DNA matches it firmly. A clone size is listed for some rows: how often the clone was seen (once, few, many), or a class if it is expanded.

cdr3_nt: TGTGCCAGCAGCCAGCCGGGACAGGGGGTGAATGAGCAGTTCTTC
cdr3_aa: CASSQPGQGVNEQFF
d_call: TRBD1
j_call: TRBJ2-1
clone_size: once
v_call: TRBV16

cdr3_nt: TGTGCCAGCAAGGTTGAGGGAATTGGAGGCAATCAGCCCCAGCATTTT
cdr3_aa: CASKVEGIGGNQPQHF
d_call: -
j_call: TRBJ1-5
clone_size: -
v_call: TRBV28

cdr3_nt: TGTGCCAGCAGTATGACAGGGGCCACAGATACGCAGTATTTT
cdr3_aa: CASSMTGATDTQYF
d_call: TRBD1
j_call: TRBJ2-3
clone_size: -
v_call: TRBV6-6

cdr3_nt: TGTGCCAGCAGCAATGGTACAGGGGGGACTAAAAATCAGCCCCAGCATTTT
cdr3_aa: CASSNGTGGTKNQPQHF
d_call: TRBD1
j_call: TRBJ1-5
clone_size: -
v_call: TRBV7-2

cdr3_nt: TGTGCCAGCAGCCCTAGCGGGGGATACTACGAGCAGTACTTC
cdr3_aa: CASSPSGGYYEQYF
d_call: TRBD2
j_call: TRBJ2-7
clone_size: -
v_call: TRBV9

cdr3_nt: TGTGCCAGCAGTCCTCGACAGGGGTCAAACTCCTACGAGCAGTACTTC
cdr3_aa: CASSPRQGSNSYEQYF
d_call: TRBD1
j_call: TRBJ2-7
clone_size: few
v_call: TRBV27

cdr3_nt: TGTGCCAGTAGTATTCTCCCGAACACTGAAGCTTTCTTT
cdr3_aa: CASSILPNTEAFF
d_call: -
j_call: TRBJ1-1
clone_size: few
v_call: TRBV19

cdr3_nt: TGTGCCAGCAGCTTAGGACTCGGGGAGCTGTTTTTT
cdr3_aa: CASSLGLGELFF
d_call: -
j_call: TRBJ2-2
clone_size: -
v_call: TRBV7-2

cdr3_nt: TGTGCCAGCACCAACAGAGCGGGGGGGCATACCGGGGAGCTGTTTTTT
cdr3_aa: CASTNRAGGHTGELFF
d_call: TRBD2
j_call: TRBJ2-2
clone_size: -
v_call: TRBV13

cdr3_nt: TGTGCCAGCAGCTTGGGATCACCCGAGGCCTACGAGCAGTACTTC
cdr3_aa: CASSLGSPEAYEQYF
d_call: -
j_call: TRBJ2-7
clone_size: once
v_call: TRBV5-4

cdr3_nt: TGTGCCAGCAGCCGAGGGGACACCACCTCTGGGGCCAACGTCCTGACTTTC
cdr3_aa: CASSRGDTTSGANVLTF
d_call: -
j_call: TRBJ2-6
clone_size: few
v_call: TRBV5-6

cdr3_nt: TGTGCCAGCAGTCCCAACCCACAGGGGTATAGCAATCAGCCCCAGCATTTT
cdr3_aa: CASSPNPQGYSNQPQHF
d_call: TRBD1
j_call: TRBJ1-5
clone_size: once
v_call: TRBV27

cdr3_nt: TGTGCCAGCAGCAAAGCGGAGCCAGAGCTAGACAATGAGCAGTTCTTC
cdr3_aa: CASSKAEPELDNEQFF
d_call: -
j_call: TRBJ2-1
clone_size: -
v_call: TRBV21-1

cdr3_nt: TGTGCCAGCAGTTCAACAGGGACCACCGGGGAGCTGTTTTTT
cdr3_aa: CASSSTGTTGELFF
d_call: -
j_call: TRBJ2-2
clone_size: -
v_call: TRBV6-5

cdr3_nt: TGCGCCAGCAGCTTAACTGTGACTGGAGGGGGCGGGCAGTACTTC
cdr3_aa: CASSLTVTGGGGQYF
d_call: -
j_call: TRBJ2-7
clone_size: -
v_call: TRBV5-1

cdr3_nt: TGTGCCAGTATGGAGGGCGGCTTCTATAGCAATCAGCCCCAGCATTTT
cdr3_aa: CASMEGGFYSNQPQHF
d_call: -
j_call: TRBJ1-5
clone_size: -
v_call: TRBV19

cdr3_nt: TGTGCCAGCAGCTTAGCGCGATTAACAGGGAGCACCGGGGAGCTGTTTTTT
cdr3_aa: CASSLARLTGSTGELFF
d_call: -
j_call: TRBJ2-2
clone_size: -
v_call: TRBV7-8

cdr3_nt: TGTGCCAGTAGTATATTCTCTAGCACAGATACGCAGTATTTT
cdr3_aa: CASSIFSSTDTQYF
d_call: -
j_call: TRBJ2-3
clone_size: -
v_call: TRBV19

cdr3_nt: TGTGCCAGCACCATACGTCAGGGGGCTCAAGAGACCCAGTACTTC
cdr3_aa: CASTIRQGAQETQYF
d_call: TRBD1
j_call: TRBJ2-5
clone_size: -
v_call: TRBV2

cdr3_nt: TGCAGCGTAGGGACAGGGGGGGCCTACGAGCAGTACTTC
cdr3_aa: CSVGTGGAYEQYF
d_call: TRBD1
j_call: TRBJ2-7
clone_size: -
v_call: TRBV29-1

cdr3_nt: TGTGCCAGCAGCAAGAAGAACACCTACTATGGCTACACCTTC
cdr3_aa: CASSKKNTYYGYTF
d_call: -
j_call: TRBJ1-2
clone_size: -
v_call: TRBV21-1

cdr3_nt: TGTGCCAGCAGCTTACAGGAGCCTCTATACGAGCAGTACTTC
cdr3_aa: CASSLQEPLYEQYF
d_call: -
j_call: TRBJ2-7
clone_size: -
v_call: TRBV5-4

cdr3_nt: TGTGCCAGCAGCCAAGAGGGACTAGCGGGGGGGCTCGTTTTTGAGCAGTTCTTC
cdr3_aa: CASSQEGLAGGLVFEQFF
d_call: TRBD2
j_call: TRBJ2-1
clone_size: -
v_call: TRBV4-2

cdr3_nt: TGTGCCAGCACTTCCGGGGGGGGCGTTTTTACTGAAGCTTTCTTT
cdr3_aa: CASTSGGGVFTEAFF
d_call: -
j_call: TRBJ1-1
clone_size: few
v_call: TRBV19

cdr3_nt: TGTGCCAGCTCACCTCGTCAGGGCAACGAGCAGTACTTC
cdr3_aa: CASSPRQGNEQYF
d_call: -
j_call: TRBJ2-7
clone_size: -
v_call: TRBV18

cdr3_nt: TGTGCCAGCTTGTCCCCCGGGACAGGGTTTTACGAGCAGTACTTC
cdr3_aa: CASLSPGTGFYEQYF
d_call: TRBD1
j_call: TRBJ2-7
clone_size: -
v_call: TRBV28

cdr3_nt: TGCGCCAGCATGCAGGGAACAGATACGCAGTATTTT
cdr3_aa: CASMQGTDTQYF
d_call: -
j_call: TRBJ2-3
clone_size: -
v_call: TRBV5-1

cdr3_nt: TGCGCCAGCCGCCCTTCTCTCGGACTCAATCAGCCCCAGCATTTT
cdr3_aa: CASRPSLGLNQPQHF
d_call: -
j_call: TRBJ1-5
clone_size: few
v_call: TRBV10-2

cdr3_nt: TGCGCCAGCACCCAAGGTGCGGGTCCGACTAATGAAAAACTGTTTTTT
cdr3_aa: CASTQGAGPTNEKLFF
d_call: -
j_call: TRBJ1-4
clone_size: -
v_call: TRBV5-1

cdr3_nt: TGCGCCAGCAGCTCTCTAAGCGGGGGGCTCACCTACGAGCAGTACTTC
cdr3_aa: CASSSLSGGLTYEQYF
d_call: TRBD2
j_call: TRBJ2-7
clone_size: -
v_call: TRBV5-1

cdr3_nt: TGCAGCGCATACGGGGGGACAGATACGCAGTATTTT
cdr3_aa: CSAYGGTDTQYF
d_call: TRBD2
j_call: TRBJ2-3
clone_size: -
v_call: TRBV29-1

cdr3_nt: TGTGCCAGCAGACACGACACAGGGAGCTCCTACAATGAGCAGTTCTTC
cdr3_aa: CASRHDTGSSYNEQFF
d_call: -
j_call: TRBJ2-1
clone_size: -
v_call: TRBV5-5

cdr3_nt: TGCGCCAGCACCGGGACAGGGAAGAACGAGCAGTACTTC
cdr3_aa: CASTGTGKNEQYF
d_call: TRBD1
j_call: TRBJ2-7
clone_size: -
v_call: TRBV5-1

cdr3_nt: TGTGCCAGCAGTGAACTGTTTTACTACGAGCAGTACTTC
cdr3_aa: CASSELFYYEQYF
d_call: -
j_call: TRBJ2-7
clone_size: -
v_call: TRBV2

cdr3_nt: TGTGCCAGCGAGGCACAATCCCGGAATCAGCCCCAGCATTTT
cdr3_aa: CASEAQSRNQPQHF
d_call: -
j_call: TRBJ1-5
clone_size: -
v_call: TRBV2

cdr3_nt: TGTGCCAGCAGCAAACAGGTTCGGAATGAGCAGTTCTTC
cdr3_aa: CASSKQVRNEQFF
d_call: -
j_call: TRBJ2-1
clone_size: -
v_call: TRBV2

cdr3_nt: TGTGCCAGCAGTAAGTTCAGGTTGGACGAGCAGTACTTC
cdr3_aa: CASSKFRLDEQYF
d_call: -
j_call: TRBJ2-7
clone_size: -
v_call: TRBV27